The 15 T cell receptor beta chains reported below all come from one sample, sequenced in a study of molecular identifiers for immune sequencing clone quantification. TCRdb re-derived calls from the PCR reads in MiXCR, one entry per CDR3 protein. The sample contains over 600,000 distinct CDR3 sequences, nearly 20% of which appear only once. Sequenced input: naive CD8+ T cells from blood, with Jurkat cell RNA spiked in. Documented subset: FACS-sorted CD8+CD4-CCR7+CD45RA+ naive T cells. The receptor set was obtained from a human donor in good health. Some libraries in this study had Jurkat cell RNA spiked in.

In its sample, this clonotype was seen many times. The chain combines TRBV19 with TRBJ2-1; TRBD2 matches at 7 bases. The CDR3 consists of 16 residues. The germline CDR1 and CDR2 sequences are LNHDA and SQIVND (reference sequence). The J segment lost 0 bases and the V segment lost 3 bases, leaving 5 bases of the junction unmatched. The CDR3 protein is CASSMGGRSSYNEQFF. The CDR3 DNA sequence: TGTGCCAGTAGTATGGGGGGGAGAAGCTCCTACAATGAGCAGTTCTTC. Based on the CDR3 plus reference TRBV19 and TRBJ2-1, the full variable domain is DGGITQSPKYLFRKEGQNVTLSCEQNLNHDAMYWYRQDPGQGLRLIYYSQIVNDFQKGDIAEGYSVSREKKESFPLTVTSAQKNPTAFYLCASSMGGRSSYNEQFFGPGTRLTVL.

At least ten counts were recorded for this clonotype. The rearrangement links TRBV7-2 to TRBJ2-3, with D perhaps matching TRBD1 or TRBD2 (5 bases each). Germline assignment: CDR1 SGHTA and CDR2 FQGNSA. CDR3 size: 14 residues. V lost 5 bases and J 1 base, leaving 10 bases between the germline ends. The CDR3 bases are TGTGCCAGCAGCCTGGGGGTGGGCACAGATACGCAGTATTTT. It translates to CASSLGVGTDTQYF.

This clonotype was seen repeatedly, ten times or more. This rearrangement joins TRBV7-9 to TRBJ2-7; 13 nucleotides agree with TRBD2. From germline, CDR1 is SEHNR and CDR2 FQNEAQ (reference sequence). J gave up 6 bases and V 5 bases, and 7 bases lay outside the gene matches. The CDR3 has 15 amino acids. In nucleotides, the CDR3 is TGTGCCAGCAGCCTTGGACTAGCGGGAGCAGGCGAGCAGTACTTC. Translated: CASSLGLAGAGEQYF.

This clonotype was detected a few times. The chain links TRBV6-1 to TRBJ1-2, with D possibly TRBD1 on 5 matching bases. The germline V and J ends were trimmed by 2 bases and 3 bases, with 16 bases remaining between them. CDR1 is MNHNS, CDR2 SASEGT, per germline. This CDR3 has 16 amino acids. The CDR3 protein is CASSERGYLVDYGYTF. The CDR3 coding sequence is TGTGCCAGCAGTGAACGGGGGTACTTGGTAGACTATGGCTACACCTTC.

The table lists this clonotype with many counts. The chain combines TRBV29-1 with TRBJ1-4, with a weak D call TRBD1 (6 bases). The CDR3 runs 13 residues. Per the germline V gene, CDR1 is SQVTM and CDR2 is ANQGSEA. The V end was cut by 5 bases, the J end by 0 bases, with 7 bases between. In DNA form, the CDR3 reads TGCAGCGTTTGGACAGCAACTAATGAAAAACTGTTTTTT. This translates into CSVWTATNEKLFF.

This clonotype came up many times. The rearrangement links TRBV2 to TRBJ2-6; possible D gene TRBD1, 6 bases. The length of the CDR3 is 16 residues. Germline-derived CDR1 and CDR2 are SNHLY and FYNNEI. The V end lost 4 bases, the J end lost 1 base, and 11 bases lay between the germline ends. CDR3 amino acids: CASSGQGLSGANVLTF. The CDR3 bases are TGTGCCAGCAGTGGTCAGGGGCTGTCTGGGGCCAACGTCCTGACTTTC.

This clonotype was seen many times. This rearrangement joins TRBV2 to TRBJ2-3, with 10 positions matching TRBD2. CDR1 and CDR2 from the germline V gene are SNHLY and FYNNEI. Trimming removed 3 bases from V and 2 bases from J; junction bases left unmatched: 2. The CDR3 is 15 amino acids. The CDR3 coding sequence is TGTGCCAGCAGTGACACTAGCGGGGCCACAGATACGCAGTATTTT. It translates to CASSDTSGATDTQYF.

The chain carries TRBV3-1 and TRBJ2-5; D uncertain. The CDR3 has 14 residues. V lost 1 base and J 1 base, leaving 7 bases between the germline ends. Germline V gene lookup returns CDR1 LGHDT and CDR2 YNNKEL (reference sequence). The CDR3 region is CASSQVNSQETQYF. CDR3 DNA sequence: TGTGCCAGCAGCCAAGTTAACAGCCAAGAGACCCAGTACTTC.

This clonotype was seen many times. The V and J genes are TRBV5-4 and TRBJ2-7; D gene uncertain. Per the germline V gene, CDR1 is SGHNT and CDR2 is YYREEE (reference sequence). The CDR3 is 12 amino acids. Deletions cut 4 bases from V and 5 bases from J, with 10 bases between. As DNA, the CDR3 is TGTGCCAGCAGCCCGACATCTCACGAGCAGTACTTC. It translates to CASSPTSHEQYF.

This clonotype was recorded at least ten times. The chain links TRBV28 to TRBJ1-5; TRBD1 is a possible D gene (6 bases). CDR3 length: 16 amino acids. V lost 3 bases and J lost 1, with 13 bases in between. Germline values: CDR1 MDHEN, CDR2 SYDVKM. CDR3 loop: CASSFFGQKSNQPQHF. The CDR3 bases are TGTGCCAGCAGTTTTTTCGGACAGAAAAGCAATCAGCCCCAGCATTTT.

As concerns this clonotype: A single base separates this from a much larger clone, so it may be a read error. This CDR3 reads CASSLSTPPDYADTQYF. DNA of the CDR3: TGTGCCAGCAGTTTATCGACCCCTCCGGACTACGCAGATACGCAGTATTTT. This sequence joins TRBV27 and TRBJ2-3; possible D gene TRBD2, 6 bases. The CDR3 spans 17 residues. Germline CDR1 MNHEY, CDR2 SMNVEV (reference sequence). V gave up 0 bases and J gave up 4 bases, with 17 bases separating them.

This clonotype was seen a handful of times. The genes are TRBV5-1 and TRBJ2-1; D call uncertain. The CDR3 totals 11 residues. V shed 1 base and J shed 9 bases, with 5 bases lying between them. CDR1 is SGHRS and CDR2 is YFSETQ in the germline V gene. The CDR3 reads CASSLLGEQFF. The CDR3, as DNA: TGCGCCAGCAGCTTGTTAGGTGAGCAGTTCTTC.

This clonotype was observed many times. The rearrangement joins TRBV6-2 or TRBV6-3 to TRBJ2-1, with 9 positions matching TRBD1. CDR3 length: 15 residues. In germline, CDR1 is MNHEY, CDR2 SVGEGT. V gave up 5 bases and J gave up 7 bases; unmatched junction bases: 9. The CDR3 reads CASSPTGGYGNEQFF. The DNA for the CDR3 is TGTGCCAGCAGTCCGACAGGGGGATACGGAAATGAGCAGTTCTTC.

This clonotype was seen at least ten times. The chain combines TRBV18 with TRBJ2-7, with 9 bases matching TRBD2. Trimming at V came to 6 bases and at J to 7 bases, leaving 10 bases not matched to a gene. The CDR3 spans 14 residues. CDR1 and CDR2 from the germline V gene are KGHSH and LQKENI. In DNA form, the CDR3 reads TGTGCCAGCTCGGACGGGGTCCTAGCGGGAGAGCAGTACTTC. This gives the protein CASSDGVLAGEQYF.

This clonotype was counted ten times or more. V gene TRBV12-3 or TRBV12-4 combines with J gene TRBJ1-4, with 10 bases matching TRBD1. The trim removed 6 bases at V and 2 bases at J, leaving 6 bases unmatched. The CDR3 length is 16 residues. In DNA, the CDR3 is TGTGCCAGCAGAGGGACAGGGGCGTTGACTAATGAAAAACTGTTTTTT. Amino acids: CASRGTGALTNEKLFF.